The 10 T cell receptor beta chains reported below all come from one sample, sequenced in a study of blood T cell repertoires in COVID-19. The method was immunoSEQ multiplex PCR; TCRdb's version includes in-frame clones alone and lacks a portion of them. The sample shows about 140,000 clones, roughly 79% of them seen only once. The specimen was peripheral blood. The receptors originated from a human donor in a cohort sampled during active COVID-19.

The chain's CDR3 is CASSLGLAGVDGYTF. The CDR3, as DNA: TGCGCCAGCAGCCTTGGTTTGGCAGGTGTAGATGGCTACACCTTC. The chain employs TRBV5-1 and TRBJ1-2; no clear D gene. Germline V gives CDR1 SGHRS, CDR2 YFSETQ. The V end lost 4 bases, the J end lost 6 bases, and 19 bases lay between the germline ends. The CDR3 contains 15 residues.

This chain connects TRBV5-4 to TRBJ2-7; the match to TRBD2 covers 7 bases. Germline V gene lookup returns CDR1 SGHNT and CDR2 YYREEE (reference sequence). Trimming took 3 bases from V and 1 from J; bases not matched to a gene: 7. The CDR3 has 15 residues. As DNA, the CDR3 is TGTGCCAGCAGCTATAGGGCTAGCGGTTCCTACGAGCAGTACTTC. Its translation is CASSYRASGSYEQYF.

This chain links TRBV12-3 or TRBV12-4 with TRBJ2-7, with D maybe TRBD1 (6 bases). V was trimmed by 4 bases and J by 4 bases, leaving 11 bases between them. This CDR3 contains 13 residues. The CDR3 bases are TGTGCCAGCAGTTCAGGGGATTATTACGAGCAGTACTTC. It codes for CASSSGDYYEQYF.

This clone was observed a handful of times. This rearrangement joins TRBV14 to TRBJ1-4, with a possible D match to TRBD1 (6 bases). CDR3 size: 15 residues. The germline V and J ends were trimmed by 4 bases and 5 bases, with 14 bases remaining between them. Germline V gene sequence: CDR1 SGHDN, CDR2 FVKESK. In DNA, the CDR3 is TGTGCCAGCAGCCTAACCACAGGGCCGAATGAAAAACTGTTTTTT. Protein sequence: CASSLTTGPNEKLFF.

CDR3 in DNA: TGTGCCAGCAGCTTTACTAGCGGGAGGGCAGGTACAGATACGCAGTATTTT. Protein: CASSFTSGRAGTDTQYF. The chain is built from TRBV7-2 and TRBJ2-3; 13 nucleotides align to TRBD2. Losses at the gene ends were 3 bases for V and 3 bases for J; bases not matched to a gene: 6. CDR1 is SGHTA and CDR2 is FQGNSA in the germline V gene. CDR3 length: 17 residues.

This clone has more than one count but fewer than ten. The J gene is TRBJ2-7, the V gene TRBV5-4; the D gene is possibly TRBD1 (7 bases). CDR3 length: 14 residues. Germline V gene sequence: CDR1 SGHNT, CDR2 YYREEE (reference sequence). V shed 2 bases and J shed 3 bases, with 12 bases lying between them. The DNA for the CDR3 is TGTGCCAGCAGCTTTCCAGGGGGGAGCTACGAGCAGTACTTC. This translates into CASSFPGGSYEQYF.

The chain joins TRBV7-3 to TRBJ2-5; maybe TRBD2 (5 bases). V lost 0 bases and J 2 bases, leaving 7 bases between the germline ends. The CDR3 has 14 residues. Germline values: CDR1 SGHTA, CDR2 FQGTGA. CDR3 region: CASSLTSGQETQYF. The CDR3 DNA is TGTGCCAGCAGCTTAACCAGCGGACAAGAGACCCAGTACTTC.

V and J are TRBV5-1 and TRBJ2-7, with 9 bases matching TRBD2. Germline V CDR1 and CDR2: SGHRS, YFSETQ. J gave up 2 bases and V 3 bases, and 6 bases lay outside the gene matches. The CDR3 runs 15 residues. As DNA, the CDR3 is TGCGCCAGCAGCTCGTTTGGCGGGAGGGCCTACGAGCAGTACTTC. It is translated as CASSSFGGRAYEQYF.

The chain combines TRBV6-2 or TRBV6-3 with TRBJ1-2, with 10 bases that match TRBD1. CDR3 length: 16 amino acids. V was clipped by 5 bases and J by 4 bases; unmatched bases: 10. The V gene's germline CDR1 is MNHEY and CDR2 SVGEGT. CDR3 protein: CASSRNAGQGSYGYTF. CDR3 DNA sequence: TGTGCCAGCAGTCGAAACGCGGGACAGGGGTCCTATGGCTACACCTTC.

The chain employs TRBV27 and TRBJ2-7; D is ambiguous. CDR3 length equals 16 residues. The V gene lost 6 bases and the J gene lost 1 base, with 19 bases spanning the gap. Germline values: CDR1 MNHEY, CDR2 SMNVEV (reference sequence). CDR3 region: CASSVSLEKRSYEQYF. DNA for the CDR3: TGTGCCAGCAGCGTCTCGCTGGAAAAGCGTTCCTACGAGCAGTACTTC.